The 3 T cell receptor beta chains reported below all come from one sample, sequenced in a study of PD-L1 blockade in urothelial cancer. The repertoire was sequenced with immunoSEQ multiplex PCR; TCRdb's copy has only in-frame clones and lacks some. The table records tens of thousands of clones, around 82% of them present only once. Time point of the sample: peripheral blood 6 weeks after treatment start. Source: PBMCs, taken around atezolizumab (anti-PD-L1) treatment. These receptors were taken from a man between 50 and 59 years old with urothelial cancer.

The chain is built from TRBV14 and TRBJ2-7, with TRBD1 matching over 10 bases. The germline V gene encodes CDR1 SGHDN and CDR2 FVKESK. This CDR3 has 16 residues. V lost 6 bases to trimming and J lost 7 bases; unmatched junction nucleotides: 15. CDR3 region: CASSPRAGTGAQEQYF. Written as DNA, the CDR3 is TGTGCCAGCAGTCCCAGGGCCGGGACAGGGGCCCAAGAGCAGTACTTC. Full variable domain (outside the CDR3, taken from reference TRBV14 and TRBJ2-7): EAGVTQFPSHSVIEKGQTVTLRCDPISGHDNLYWYRRVMGKEIKFLLHFVKESKQDESGMPNNRFLAERTGGTYSTLKVQPAELEDSGVYFCASSPRAGTGAQEQYFGPGTRLTVT.

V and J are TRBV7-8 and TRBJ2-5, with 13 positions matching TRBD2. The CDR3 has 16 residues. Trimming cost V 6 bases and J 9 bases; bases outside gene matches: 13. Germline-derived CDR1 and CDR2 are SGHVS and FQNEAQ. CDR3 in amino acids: CASSLRLAGGPRAQYF. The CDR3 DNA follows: TGTGCCAGCAGTCTCAGACTAGCGGGAGGCCCCAGGGCCCAGTACTTC.

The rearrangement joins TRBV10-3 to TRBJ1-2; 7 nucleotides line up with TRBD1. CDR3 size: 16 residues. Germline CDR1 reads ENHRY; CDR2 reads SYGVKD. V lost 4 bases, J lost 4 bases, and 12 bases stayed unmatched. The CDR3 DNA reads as TGTGCCATCAGTGCATCGAGGGACAGAGGGCCCTATGGCTACACCTTC. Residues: CAISASRDRGPYGYTF.